This T cell receptor (beta chain) originates from a study of cytomegalovirus exposure and HLA in healthy donors. 60 Vbeta and 13 Jbeta primers were used in PCR. Original processing methods: Per a later analysis, the number of unique TCR beta chains was approximately 73 million, of which about 10 million were shared. Produced via immunoSEQ multiplex PCR; TCRdb's table is partial and in-frame only. Clone size and V and J calls were adopted from that table, with D and trimming inferred from the DNA. The sample holds 45,000 to 60,000 clones, roughly 73% seen once. Deletions cut 5 bases from V and 12 bases from J, with 17 bases between. CDR1 is MNHEY and CDR2 is SMNVEV in the germline V gene (reference sequence). This CDR3 has 12 amino acids. This clone was recorded a few times.

This TCR derives from a man aged 18 to 30 in good health and CMV-seronegative. The sample taken for sequencing was PBMCs. The chain uses TRBV27 and TRBJ2-7, with D maybe TRBD2 (5 bases). CDR3 protein: CASSTRVGGSYF. DNA of the CDR3: TGTGCCAGCAGTACCCGTGTAGGAGGCTCGTACTTC.